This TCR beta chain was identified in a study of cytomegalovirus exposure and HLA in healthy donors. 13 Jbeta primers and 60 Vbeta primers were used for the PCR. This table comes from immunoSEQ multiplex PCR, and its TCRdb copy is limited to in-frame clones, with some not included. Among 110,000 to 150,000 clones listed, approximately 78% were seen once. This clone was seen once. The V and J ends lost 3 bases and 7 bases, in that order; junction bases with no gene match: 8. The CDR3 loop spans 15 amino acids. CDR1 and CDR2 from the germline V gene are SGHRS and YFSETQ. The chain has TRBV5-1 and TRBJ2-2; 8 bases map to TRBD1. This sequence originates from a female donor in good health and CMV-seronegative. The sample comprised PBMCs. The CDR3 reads CASSYRTGSGGELFF. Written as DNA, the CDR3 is TGCGCCAGCAGCTACCGGACAGGGTCGGGCGGGGAGCTGTTTTTT.